Included here is one T cell receptor beta chain sequence, with context. The source of the sample is a study of T cells expressing NK-cell markers. Looking at the study overall: Beta-chain profiling covered CD3+CD56+NKG2C+, CD3+CD56+NKG2C- and CD3+CD56-NKG2C+ sorted subsets. The study sequenced eight donors, seven HCMV-seropositive and one seronegative.

The germline V gene has CDR1 SGHDT and CDR2 YYEEEE. The CDR3 runs 14 residues. Libraries used 5'RACE template switching adding universal primer site and UMIs. Each CDR3 protein gets one entry in TCRdb, which reprocessed the 5' RACE reads and gives no DNA. This sample's clone table lists approximately 420,000 distinct CDR3 sequences. The source of this sequence is a woman aged 50 to 65 in good health. The chain combines TRBV5-6 with TRBJ2-2; TCRdb's D call of TRBD1 is untestable without DNA. Material: blood T cells: a sorted CD56 or NKG2C T cell subset, CD4+ or CD8+ T cells, or bulk PBMC T cells (not recorded which). CDR3 in amino acids: CASSRDTYSGELFF.